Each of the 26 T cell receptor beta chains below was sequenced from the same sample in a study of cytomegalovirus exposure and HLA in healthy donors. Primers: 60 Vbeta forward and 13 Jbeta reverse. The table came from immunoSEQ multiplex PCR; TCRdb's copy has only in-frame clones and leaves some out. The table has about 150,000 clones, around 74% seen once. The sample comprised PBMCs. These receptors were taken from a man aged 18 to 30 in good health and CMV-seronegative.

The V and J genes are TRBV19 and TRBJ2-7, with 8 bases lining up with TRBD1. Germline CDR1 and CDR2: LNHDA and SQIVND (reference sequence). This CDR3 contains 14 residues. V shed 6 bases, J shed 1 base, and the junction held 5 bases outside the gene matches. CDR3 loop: CASSRTGWSYEQYV. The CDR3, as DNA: TGTGCCAGTAGCAGGACAGGGTGGTCCTACGAGCAGTACGTC.

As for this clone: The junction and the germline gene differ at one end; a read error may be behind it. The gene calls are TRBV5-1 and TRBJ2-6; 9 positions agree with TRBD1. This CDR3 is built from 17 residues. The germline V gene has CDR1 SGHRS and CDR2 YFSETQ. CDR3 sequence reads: CASSGGTGISGANGLTF. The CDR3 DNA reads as TGCGCCAGCAGCGGTGGGACAGGGATCTCTGGGGCCAACGGCCTGACTTTC.

The CDR3 DNA reads TGCGCCAGCAGCTTGGCCGGGGACAGTCAATCTAGCGGGGAGAACACCGGGGAGCTGTTTTTT. Amino acid sequence: CASSLAGDSQSSGENTGELFF. V gene TRBV5-1 combines with J gene TRBJ2-2; 9 positions match TRBD2. The CDR3 covers 21 residues. In germline, CDR1 is SGHRS, CDR2 YFSETQ. V trimming: 0 bases; J trimming: 1 base; junction bases outside the gene matches: 16.

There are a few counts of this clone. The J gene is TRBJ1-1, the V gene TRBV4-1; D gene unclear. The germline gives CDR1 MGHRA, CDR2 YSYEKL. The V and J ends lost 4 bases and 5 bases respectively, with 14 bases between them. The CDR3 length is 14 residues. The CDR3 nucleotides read TGCGCCAGCAGCCGCGGCCTAGGGAGGACTGAAGCTTTCTTT. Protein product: CASSRGLGRTEAFF.

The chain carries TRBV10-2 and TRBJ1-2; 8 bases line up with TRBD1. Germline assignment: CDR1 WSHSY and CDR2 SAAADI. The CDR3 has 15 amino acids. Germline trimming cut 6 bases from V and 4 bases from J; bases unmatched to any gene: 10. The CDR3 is CASSNRGGVGYGYTF. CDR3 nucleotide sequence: TGCGCCAGCAGCAACAGGGGGGGGGTGGGCTATGGCTACACCTTC.

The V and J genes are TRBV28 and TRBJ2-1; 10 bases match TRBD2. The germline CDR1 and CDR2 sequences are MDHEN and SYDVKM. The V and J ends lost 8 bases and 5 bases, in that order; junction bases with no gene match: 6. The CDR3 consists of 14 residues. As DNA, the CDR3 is TGTGCCAGCGGCCAGCGGGGGGGTGACAATGAGCAGTTCTTC. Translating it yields CASGQRGGDNEQFF.

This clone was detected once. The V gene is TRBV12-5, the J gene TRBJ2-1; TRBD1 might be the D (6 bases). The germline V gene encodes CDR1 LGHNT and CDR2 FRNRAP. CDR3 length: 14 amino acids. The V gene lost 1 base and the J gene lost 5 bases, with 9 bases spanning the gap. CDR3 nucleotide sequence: TGTGCTAGTGGTTTGGAGAACAGGGACAATGAGCAGTTCTTC. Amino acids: CASGLENRDNEQFF.

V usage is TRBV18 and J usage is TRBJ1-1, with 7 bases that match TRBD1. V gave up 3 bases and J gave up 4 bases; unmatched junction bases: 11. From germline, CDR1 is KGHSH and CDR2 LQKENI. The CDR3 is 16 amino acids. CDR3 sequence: CASSPRDSEFGTEAFF. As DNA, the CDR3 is TGTGCCAGCTCACCCCGGGACAGCGAGTTTGGCACTGAAGCTTTCTTT.

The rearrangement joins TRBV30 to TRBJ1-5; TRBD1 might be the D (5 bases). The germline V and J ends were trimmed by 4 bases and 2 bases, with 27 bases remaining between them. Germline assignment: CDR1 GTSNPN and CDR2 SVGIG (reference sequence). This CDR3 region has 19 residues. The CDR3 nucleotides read TGTGCCTGGAAAAGGGCCCCGCGCAGGGCCCCTAGGGGCAATCAGCCCCAGCATTTT. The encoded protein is CAWKRAPRRAPRGNQPQHF.

The DNA of the CDR3 is TGTGCCAGCAGTTACGGGAGAGAGCAGTACTTC. This sequence encodes CASSYGREQYF. The chain links TRBV6-5 to TRBJ2-5; the D gene is possibly TRBD2 (5 bases). The CDR3 contains 11 residues. Germline values: CDR1 MNHEY, CDR2 SVGAGI. Trimming left V 2 bases short and J 11 bases short, with 9 bases between.

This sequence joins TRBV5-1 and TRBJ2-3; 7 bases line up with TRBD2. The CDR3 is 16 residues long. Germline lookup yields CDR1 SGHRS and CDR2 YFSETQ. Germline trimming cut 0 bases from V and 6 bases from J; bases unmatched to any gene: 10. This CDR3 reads CASSLAWGGVVDTQYF. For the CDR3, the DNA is TGCGCCAGCAGCTTGGCCTGGGGGGGAGTTGTGGATACGCAGTATTTT.

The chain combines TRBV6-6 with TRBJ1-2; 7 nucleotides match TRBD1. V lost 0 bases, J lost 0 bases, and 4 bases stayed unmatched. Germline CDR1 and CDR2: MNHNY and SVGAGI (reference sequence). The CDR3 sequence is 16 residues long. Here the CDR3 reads CASSYSPGTANYGYTF. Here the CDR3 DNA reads TGTGCCAGCAGTTACTCCCCCGGGACAGCTAACTATGGCTACACCTTC.

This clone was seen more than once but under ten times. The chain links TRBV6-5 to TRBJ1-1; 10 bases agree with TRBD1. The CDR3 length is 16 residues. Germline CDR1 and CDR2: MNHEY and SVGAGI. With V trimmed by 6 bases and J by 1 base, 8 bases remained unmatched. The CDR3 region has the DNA TGTGCCAGCAGATACCGGACAGGGGGAACGAACACTGAAGCTTTCTTT. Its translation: CASRYRTGGTNTEAFF.

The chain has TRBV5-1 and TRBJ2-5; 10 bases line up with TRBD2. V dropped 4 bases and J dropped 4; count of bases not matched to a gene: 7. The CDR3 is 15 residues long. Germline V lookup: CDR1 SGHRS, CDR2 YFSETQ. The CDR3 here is CASSGNSGRPETQYF. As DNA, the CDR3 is TGCGCCAGCAGCGGGAATAGCGGGAGGCCAGAGACCCAGTACTTC.

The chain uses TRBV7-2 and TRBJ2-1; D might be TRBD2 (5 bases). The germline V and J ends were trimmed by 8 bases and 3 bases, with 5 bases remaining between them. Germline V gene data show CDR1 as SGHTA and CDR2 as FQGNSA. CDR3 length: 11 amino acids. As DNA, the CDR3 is TGTGCCAGCGGGAGCTACAATGAGCAGTTCTTC. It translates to CASGSYNEQFF.

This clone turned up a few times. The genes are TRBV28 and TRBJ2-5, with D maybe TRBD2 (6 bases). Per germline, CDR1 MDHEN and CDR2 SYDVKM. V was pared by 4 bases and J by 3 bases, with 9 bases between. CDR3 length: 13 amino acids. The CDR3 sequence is CASSSGGEETQYF. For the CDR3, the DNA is TGTGCCAGCAGTTCCGGGGGAGAAGAGACCCAGTACTTC.

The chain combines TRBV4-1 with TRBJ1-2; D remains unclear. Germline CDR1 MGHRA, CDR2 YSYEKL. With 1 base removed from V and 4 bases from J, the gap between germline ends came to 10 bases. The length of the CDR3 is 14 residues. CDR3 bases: TGCGCCAGCAGCCAAGGGCGGTTTAGCTATGGCTACACCTTC. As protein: CASSQGRFSYGYTF.

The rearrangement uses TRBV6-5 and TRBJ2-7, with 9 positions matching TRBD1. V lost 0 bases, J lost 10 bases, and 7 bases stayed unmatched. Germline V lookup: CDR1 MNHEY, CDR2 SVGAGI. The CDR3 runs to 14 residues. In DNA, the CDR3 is TGTGCCAGCAGTTACTCGAATGGACAGGGGAAACAGTACTTC. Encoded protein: CASSYSNGQGKQYF.

The CDR3 sequence is CASSLVGGSAGANVLTF. CDR3 DNA: TGCGCCAGCAGCTTGGTTGGGGGCTCGGCTGGGGCCAACGTCCTGACTTTC. This sequence joins TRBV5-1 and TRBJ2-6; D is perhaps TRBD1 (6 bases). Deletions cut 0 bases from V and 2 bases from J, with 12 bases between. Germline V gene data show CDR1 as SGHRS and CDR2 as YFSETQ. The CDR3 runs 17 residues.

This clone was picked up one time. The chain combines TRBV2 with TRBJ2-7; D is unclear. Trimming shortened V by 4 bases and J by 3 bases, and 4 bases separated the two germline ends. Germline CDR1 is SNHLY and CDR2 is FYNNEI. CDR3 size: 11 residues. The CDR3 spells CASSAFYEQYF. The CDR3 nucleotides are TGTGCCAGCAGTGCATTCTACGAGCAGTACTTC.

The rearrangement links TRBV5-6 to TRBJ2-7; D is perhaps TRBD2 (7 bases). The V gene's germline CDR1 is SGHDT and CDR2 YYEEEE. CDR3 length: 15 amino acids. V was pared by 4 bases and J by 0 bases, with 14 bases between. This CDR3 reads CASSPQGRGSYEQYV. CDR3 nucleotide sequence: TGTGCCAGCAGCCCGCAGGGGAGGGGCTCCTACGAGCAGTACGTC.

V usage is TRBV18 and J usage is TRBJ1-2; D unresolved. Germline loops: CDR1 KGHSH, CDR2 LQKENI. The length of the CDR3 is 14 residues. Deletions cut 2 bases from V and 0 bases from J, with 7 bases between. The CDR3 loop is CASSPDGANYGYTF. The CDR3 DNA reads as TGTGCCAGCTCACCAGACGGGGCTAACTATGGCTACACCTTC.

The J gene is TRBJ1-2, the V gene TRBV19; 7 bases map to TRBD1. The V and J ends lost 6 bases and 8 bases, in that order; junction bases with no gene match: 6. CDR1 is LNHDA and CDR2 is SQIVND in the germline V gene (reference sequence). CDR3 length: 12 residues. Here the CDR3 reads CASRTDRDGYTF. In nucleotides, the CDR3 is TGTGCCAGTAGAACCGACAGGGACGGCTACACCTTC.

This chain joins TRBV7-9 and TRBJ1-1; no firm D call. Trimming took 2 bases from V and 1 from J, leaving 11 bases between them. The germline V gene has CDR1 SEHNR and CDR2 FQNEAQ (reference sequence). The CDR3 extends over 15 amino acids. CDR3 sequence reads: CASSLSEVWNTEAFF. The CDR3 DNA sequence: TGTGCCAGCAGCTTAAGCGAGGTTTGGAACACTGAAGCTTTCTTT.

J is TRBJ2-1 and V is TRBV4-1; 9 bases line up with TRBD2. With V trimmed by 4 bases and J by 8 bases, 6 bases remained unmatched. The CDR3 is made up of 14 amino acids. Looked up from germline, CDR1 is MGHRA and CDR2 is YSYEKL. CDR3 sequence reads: CASSRGGAWDEQFF. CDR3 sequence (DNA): TGCGCCAGCAGCCGCGGGGGGGCCTGGGATGAGCAGTTCTTC.

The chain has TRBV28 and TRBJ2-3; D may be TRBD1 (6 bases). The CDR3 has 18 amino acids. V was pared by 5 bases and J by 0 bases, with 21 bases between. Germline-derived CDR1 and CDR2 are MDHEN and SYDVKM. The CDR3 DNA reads TGTGCCAGCAGTGTAGCCGAGGGGGAGCTTTCTAGCACAGATACGCAGTATTTT. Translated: CASSVAEGELSSTDTQYF.